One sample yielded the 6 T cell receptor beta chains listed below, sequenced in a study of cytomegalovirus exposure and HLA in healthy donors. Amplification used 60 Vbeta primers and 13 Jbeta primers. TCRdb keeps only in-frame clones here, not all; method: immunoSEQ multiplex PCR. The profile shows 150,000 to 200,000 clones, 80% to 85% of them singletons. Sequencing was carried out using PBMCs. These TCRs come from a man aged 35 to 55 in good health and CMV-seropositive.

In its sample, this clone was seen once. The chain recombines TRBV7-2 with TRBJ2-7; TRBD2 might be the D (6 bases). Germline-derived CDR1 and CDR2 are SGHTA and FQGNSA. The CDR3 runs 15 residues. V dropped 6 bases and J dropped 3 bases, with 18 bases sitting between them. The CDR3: CASRAGLERVYEQYF. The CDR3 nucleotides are TGTGCCAGCAGGGCGGGGCTAGAGAGAGTCTACGAGCAGTACTTC. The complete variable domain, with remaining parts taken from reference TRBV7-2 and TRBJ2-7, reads GAGVSQSPSNKVTEKGKDVELRCDPISGHTALYWYRQSLGQGLEFLIYFQGNSAPDKSGLPSDRFSAERTGGSVSTLTIQRTQQEDSAVYLCASRAGLERVYEQYFGPGTRLTVT.

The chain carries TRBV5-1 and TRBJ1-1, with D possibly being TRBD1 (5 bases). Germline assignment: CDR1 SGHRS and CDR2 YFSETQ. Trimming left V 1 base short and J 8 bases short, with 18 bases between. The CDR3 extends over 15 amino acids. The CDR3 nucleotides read TGCGCCAGCAGCTTGCAGGGAATCACTTCGACCGAAGCTTTCTTT. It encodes CASSLQGITSTEAFF.

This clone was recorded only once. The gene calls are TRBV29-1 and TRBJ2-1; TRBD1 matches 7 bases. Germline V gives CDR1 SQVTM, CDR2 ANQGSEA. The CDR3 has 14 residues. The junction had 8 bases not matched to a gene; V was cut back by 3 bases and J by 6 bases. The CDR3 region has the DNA TGCAGCGTTGACGTGACAGGGATTGGCAATGAGCAGTTCTTC. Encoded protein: CSVDVTGIGNEQFF.

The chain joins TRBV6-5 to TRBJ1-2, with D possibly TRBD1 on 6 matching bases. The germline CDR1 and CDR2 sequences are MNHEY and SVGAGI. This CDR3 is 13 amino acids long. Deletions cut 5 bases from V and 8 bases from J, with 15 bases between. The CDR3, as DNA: TGTGCCAGCAGTGGGGGGGGCGCAGGCGGCTACACCTTC. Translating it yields CASSGGGAGGYTF.

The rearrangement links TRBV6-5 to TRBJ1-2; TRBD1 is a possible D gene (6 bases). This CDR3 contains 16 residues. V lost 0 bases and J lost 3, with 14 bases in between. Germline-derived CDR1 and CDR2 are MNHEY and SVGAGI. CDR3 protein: CASSYSRDTLYYGYTF. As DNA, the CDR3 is TGTGCCAGCAGTTACTCGAGGGACACGTTATACTATGGCTACACCTTC.

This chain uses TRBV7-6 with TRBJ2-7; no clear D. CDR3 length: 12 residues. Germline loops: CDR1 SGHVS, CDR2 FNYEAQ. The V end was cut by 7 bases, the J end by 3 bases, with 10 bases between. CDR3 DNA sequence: TGTGCCAGCACCGACGACATCTACGAGCAGTACTTC. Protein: CASTDDIYEQYF. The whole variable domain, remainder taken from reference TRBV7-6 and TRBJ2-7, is GAGVSQSPRYKVTKRGQDVALRCDPISGHVSLYWYRQALGQGPEFLTYFNYEAQQDKSGLPNDRFSAERPEGSISTLTIQRTEQRDSAMYRCASTDDIYEQYFGPGTRLTVT.